The present entry profiles one T cell receptor beta chain with its context. The table came from immunoSEQ multiplex PCR; TCRdb's copy has only in-frame clones and leaves some out. The table shows 200,000 to 300,000 clones, with around 92% occurring only once. This CDR3 spans 15 amino acids. CDR1 and CDR2 from the germline V gene are MGHDK and SYGVNS. V shed 10 bases, J shed 4 bases, and the junction held 11 bases outside the gene matches. The data stem from a study of blood T cell repertoires in COVID-19. Sample: peripheral blood. The receptor was derived from a person aged 18-29 years with COVID-19, enrolled during active disease. This chain links TRBV25-1 with TRBJ2-1, with TRBD2 identical over 9 bases. Here the CDR3 DNA reads TGTGCCACAGCTCGGAGTCTAGCGGGATACAATGAGCAGTTCTTC. The encoded protein is CATARSLAGYNEQFF.